This T cell receptor beta chain originates from a study of tumor and adjacent non-tumor tissue in lung cancer. Turning to the study itself: Aged roughly 30 to 85 years, patients included fewer than 11 men and five or six women with stage I to III disease.

CDR3 length: 15 amino acids. Germline lookup yields CDR1 MNHEY and CDR2 SVGAGI. V was clipped by 9 bases and J by 2 bases, with 18 bases between them. No cell sorting was done before RNA was extracted from the tissue. The library came from three nested PCR rounds adapted from ARM-PCR protocols. MiXCR, applied by TCRdb to the multiplex PCR reads, yields one record per CDR3 protein. The sample carries 55,000 to 70,000 distinct CDR3 sequences, roughly 60% recorded once. This receptor was taken from a man aged 45-65 years with non-small cell lung cancer. V gene TRBV6-5 combines with J gene TRBJ2-3; D ambiguous. The sequenced sample consisted of lung tumor tissue. The CDR3 is CASSQERMNTDTQYF. The DNA for the CDR3 is TGTGCCAGTAGCCAAGAGCGTATGAACACAGATACGCAGTATTTT.